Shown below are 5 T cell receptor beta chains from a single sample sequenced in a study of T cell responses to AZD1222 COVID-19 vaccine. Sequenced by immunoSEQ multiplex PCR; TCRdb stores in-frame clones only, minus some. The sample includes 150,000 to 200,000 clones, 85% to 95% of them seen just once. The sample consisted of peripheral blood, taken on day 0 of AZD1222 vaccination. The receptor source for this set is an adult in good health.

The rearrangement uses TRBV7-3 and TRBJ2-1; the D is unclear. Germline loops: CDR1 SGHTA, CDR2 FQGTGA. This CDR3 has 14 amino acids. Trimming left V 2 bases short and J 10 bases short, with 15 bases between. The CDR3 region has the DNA TGTGCCAGCAGCTTATTAGCCAATTCGAGGGAGCAGTTCTTC. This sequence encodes CASSLLANSREQFF.

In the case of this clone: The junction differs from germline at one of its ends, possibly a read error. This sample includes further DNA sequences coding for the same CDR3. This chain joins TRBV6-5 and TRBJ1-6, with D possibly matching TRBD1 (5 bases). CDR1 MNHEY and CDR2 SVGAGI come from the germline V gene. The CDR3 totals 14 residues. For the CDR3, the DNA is TGTGCCAGTAGTTACCGGGGCCGAGACTCACCCCTCCACTTT. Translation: CASSYRGRDSPLHF.

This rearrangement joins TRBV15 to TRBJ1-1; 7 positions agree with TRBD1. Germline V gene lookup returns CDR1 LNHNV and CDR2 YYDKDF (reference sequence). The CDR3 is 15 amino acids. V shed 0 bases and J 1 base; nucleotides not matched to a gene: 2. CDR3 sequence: CATSRDRQGNTEAFF. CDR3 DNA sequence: TGTGCCACCAGCAGAGACCGACAGGGGAACACTGAAGCTTTCTTT. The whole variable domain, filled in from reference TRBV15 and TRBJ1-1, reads DAMVIQNPRYQVTQFGKPVTLSCSQTLNHNVMYWYQQKSSQAPKLLFHYYDKDFNNEADTPDNFQSRRPNTSFCFLDIRSPGLGDTAMYLCATSRDRQGNTEAFFGQGTRLTVV.

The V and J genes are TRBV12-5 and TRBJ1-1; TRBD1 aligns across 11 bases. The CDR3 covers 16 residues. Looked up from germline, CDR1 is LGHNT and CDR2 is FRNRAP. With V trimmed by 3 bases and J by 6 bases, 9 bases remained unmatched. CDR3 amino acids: CASGLATGGQGAEAFF. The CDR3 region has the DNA TGTGCTAGTGGTTTAGCTACGGGGGGACAGGGGGCTGAAGCTTTCTTT.

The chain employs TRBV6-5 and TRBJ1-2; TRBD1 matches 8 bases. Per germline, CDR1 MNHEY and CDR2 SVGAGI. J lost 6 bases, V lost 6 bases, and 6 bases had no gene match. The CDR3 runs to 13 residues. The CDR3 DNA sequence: TGTGCCAGCAGCCGGCGGGACAGGCATGGCTACACCTTC. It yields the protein CASSRRDRHGYTF.